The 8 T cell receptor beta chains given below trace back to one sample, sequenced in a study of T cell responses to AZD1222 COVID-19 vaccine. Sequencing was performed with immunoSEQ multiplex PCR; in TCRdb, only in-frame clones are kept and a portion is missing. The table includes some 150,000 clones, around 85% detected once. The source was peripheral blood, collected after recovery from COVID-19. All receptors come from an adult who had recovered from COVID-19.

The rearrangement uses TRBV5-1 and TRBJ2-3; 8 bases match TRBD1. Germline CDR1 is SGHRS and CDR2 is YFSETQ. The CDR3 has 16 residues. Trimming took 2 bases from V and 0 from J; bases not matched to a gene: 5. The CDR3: CASSLQGDPSTDTQYF. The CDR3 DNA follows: TGCGCCAGCAGCTTACAGGGGGATCCTAGCACAGATACGCAGTATTTT.

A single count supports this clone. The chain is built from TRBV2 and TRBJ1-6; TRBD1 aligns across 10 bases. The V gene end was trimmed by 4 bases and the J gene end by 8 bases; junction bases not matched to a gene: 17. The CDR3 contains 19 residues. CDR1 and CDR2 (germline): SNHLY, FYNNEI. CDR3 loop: CASSVRDRGIIGSDSPLHF. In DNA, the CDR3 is TGTGCCAGCAGTGTGCGGGACAGGGGAATTATCGGCTCGGATTCACCCCTCCACTTT.

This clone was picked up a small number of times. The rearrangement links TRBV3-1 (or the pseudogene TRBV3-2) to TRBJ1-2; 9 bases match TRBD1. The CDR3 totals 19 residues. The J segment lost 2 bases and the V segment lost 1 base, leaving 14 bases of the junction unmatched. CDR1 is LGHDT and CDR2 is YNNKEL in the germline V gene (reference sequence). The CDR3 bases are TGTGCCAGCAGCCAAGTGGGACAGGGCCTTATCACTTTAAACTATGGCTACACCTTC. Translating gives CASSQVGQGLITLNYGYTF.

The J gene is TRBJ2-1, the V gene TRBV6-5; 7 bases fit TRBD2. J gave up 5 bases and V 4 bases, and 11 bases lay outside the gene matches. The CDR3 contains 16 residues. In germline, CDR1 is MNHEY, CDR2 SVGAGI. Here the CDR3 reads CASSWGGRAVNNEQFF. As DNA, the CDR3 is TGTGCCAGCAGTTGGGGGGGGAGGGCTGTTAACAATGAGCAGTTCTTC.

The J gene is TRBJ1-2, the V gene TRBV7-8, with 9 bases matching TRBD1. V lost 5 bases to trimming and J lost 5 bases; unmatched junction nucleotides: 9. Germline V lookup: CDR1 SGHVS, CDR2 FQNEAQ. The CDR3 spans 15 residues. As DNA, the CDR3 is TGTGCCAGCAGCCAAACAGGGGGCGTAGGATATGGCTACACCTTC. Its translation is CASSQTGGVGYGYTF.

The CDR3 sequence is CASSRRSGLETEAFF. The CDR3 DNA sequence: TGCGCCAGCAGCCGCCGAAGTGGGCTCGAGACTGAAGCTTTCTTT. The V call is TRBV4-3, the J call TRBJ1-1; D is unresolved. There are 15 residues in the CDR3. V shed 4 bases and J shed 5 bases, with 17 bases lying between them. The germline V gene has CDR1 LGHNA and CDR2 YSLEER.

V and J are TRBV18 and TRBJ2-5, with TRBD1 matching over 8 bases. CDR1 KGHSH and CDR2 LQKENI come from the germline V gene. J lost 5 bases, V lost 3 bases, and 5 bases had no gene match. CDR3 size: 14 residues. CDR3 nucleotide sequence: TGTGCCAGCTCACCGACAGGGGAAGCGGAGACCCAGTACTTC. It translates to CASSPTGEAETQYF.

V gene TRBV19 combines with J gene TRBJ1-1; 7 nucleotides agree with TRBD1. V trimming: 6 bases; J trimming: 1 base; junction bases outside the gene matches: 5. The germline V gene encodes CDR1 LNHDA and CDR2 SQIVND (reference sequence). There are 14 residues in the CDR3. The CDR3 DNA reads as TGTGCCAGTAGACGGGACAGCGCGAACACTGAAGCTTTCTTT. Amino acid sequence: CASRRDSANTEAFF.